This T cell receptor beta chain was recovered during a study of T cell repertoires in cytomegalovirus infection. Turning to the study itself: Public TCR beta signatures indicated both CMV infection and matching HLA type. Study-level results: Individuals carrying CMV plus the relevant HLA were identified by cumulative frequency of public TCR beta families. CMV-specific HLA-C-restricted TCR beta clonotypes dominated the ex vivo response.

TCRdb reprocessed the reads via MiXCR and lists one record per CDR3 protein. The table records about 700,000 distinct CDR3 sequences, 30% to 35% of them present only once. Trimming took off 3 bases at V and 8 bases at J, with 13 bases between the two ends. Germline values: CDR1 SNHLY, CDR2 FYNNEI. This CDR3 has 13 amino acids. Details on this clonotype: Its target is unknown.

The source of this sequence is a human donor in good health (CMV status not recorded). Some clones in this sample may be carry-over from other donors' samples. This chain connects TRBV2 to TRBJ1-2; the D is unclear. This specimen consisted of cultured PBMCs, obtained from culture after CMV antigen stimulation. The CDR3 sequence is CASSEWTVGGYTF. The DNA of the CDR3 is TGTGCCAGCAGTGAGTGGACGGTAGGCGGCTACACCTTC. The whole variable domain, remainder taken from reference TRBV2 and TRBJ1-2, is EPEVTQTPSHQVTQMGQEVILRCVPISNHLYFYWYRQILGQKVEFLVSFYNNEISEKSEIFDDQFSVERPDGSNFTLKIRSTKLEDSAMYFCASSEWTVGGYTFGSGTRLTVV.